The 30 T cell receptor beta chains below come from one sample, sequenced in a study of T cell responses to AZD1222 COVID-19 vaccine. The method was immunoSEQ multiplex PCR; TCRdb's version includes in-frame clones alone and lacks a portion of them. This table holds over 85,000 clones, about 85% found once. The sequenced sample was peripheral blood, obtained on day 0 of AZD1222 vaccination. These receptors all come from an adult in good health.

The J gene is TRBJ1-1, the V gene TRBV19; D unresolved. Germline loops: CDR1 LNHDA, CDR2 SQIVND (reference sequence). The CDR3 loop spans 13 amino acids. Trimming took 3 bases from V and 1 from J, leaving 6 bases between them. The CDR3 loop reads CASSITKNTEAFF. DNA of the CDR3: TGTGCCAGTAGTATCACAAAGAACACTGAAGCTTTCTTT.

This clone was observed a few times. The CDR3 protein is CASTVDRGGQPQHF. The CDR3 bases are TGTGCCAGCACCGTAGACAGGGGCGGTCAGCCCCAGCATTTT. This rearrangement joins TRBV7-9 to TRBJ1-5; 8 positions match TRBD1. CDR1 and CDR2 from the germline V gene are SEHNR and FQNEAQ (reference sequence). The CDR3 extends over 14 amino acids. Germline trimming cut 7 bases from V and 6 bases from J; bases unmatched to any gene: 8. Together with reference TRBV7-9 and TRBJ1-5, the CDR3 gives the full variable domain: DTGVSQNPRHKITKRGQNVTFRCDPISEHNRLYWYRQTLGQGPEFLTYFQNEAQLEKSRLLSDRFSAERPKGSFSTLEIQRTEQGDSAMYLCASTVDRGGQPQHFGDGTRLSIL.

The chain combines TRBV3-1 (or the pseudogene TRBV3-2) with TRBJ2-7, with D perhaps being TRBD1 or TRBD2 (5 bases each). Trimming stripped 8 bases from V and 0 bases from J, with 17 bases between. The germline CDR1 and CDR2 sequences are LGHDT and YNNKEL (reference sequence). The CDR3 length is 15 residues. The CDR3, as DNA: TGTGCCAGCGCTGACGGGGCCGCGGGCTCCTACGAGCAGTACTTC. Translating it yields CASADGAAGSYEQYF.

The rearrangement uses TRBV4-1 and TRBJ1-5; 7 nucleotides align to TRBD1. The CDR3 loop spans 15 amino acids. CDR1 is MGHRA, CDR2 YSYEKL, per germline. V dropped 1 base and J dropped 3; count of bases not matched to a gene: 3. The CDR3 reads CASSQVGQNNQPQHF. The CDR3 bases are TGCGCCAGCAGCCAAGTGGGACAGAACAATCAGCCCCAGCATTTT.

This chain joins TRBV6-1 and TRBJ2-1; D gene unclear. The V and J ends lost 1 base and 3 bases respectively, with 4 bases between them. Germline V gene lookup returns CDR1 MNHNS and CDR2 SASEGT. This CDR3 is 13 amino acids long. CDR3 sequence reads: CASSEGGYNEQFF. CDR3 sequence (DNA): TGTGCCAGCAGTGAAGGGGGCTACAATGAGCAGTTCTTC.

The chain is built from TRBV7-8 and TRBJ2-1; 8 bases line up with TRBD1. Germline trimming cut 3 bases from V and 2 bases from J; bases unmatched to any gene: 12. CDR1 and CDR2 (germline): SGHVS, FQNEAQ. This CDR3 is 18 amino acids long. The CDR3 spells CASSFGTGFRGTYNEQFF. The CDR3 nucleotides are TGTGCCAGCAGCTTCGGGACAGGATTTCGGGGCACCTACAATGAGCAGTTCTTC.

This clone was picked up a small number of times. The J gene is TRBJ2-1, the V gene TRBV30; no clear D gene. Germline values: CDR1 GTSNPN, CDR2 SVGIG (reference sequence). Trimming cost V 3 bases and J 2 bases, with 8 bases left between them. This CDR3 comprises 13 residues. The CDR3 region is CAWRSPAYNEQFF. CDR3 bases: TGTGCCTGGAGGTCCCCGGCCTACAATGAGCAGTTCTTC.

V is TRBV3-1 (or the pseudogene TRBV3-2) and J is TRBJ1-2; unclear D gene. V dropped 8 bases and J dropped 8 bases, with 12 bases sitting between them. Germline-derived CDR1 and CDR2 are LGHDT and YNNKEL (reference sequence). This CDR3 region has 11 residues. CDR3 amino acids: CASARGNGYTF. DNA of the CDR3: TGTGCCAGCGCCAGAGGGAACGGCTACACCTTC.

The V and J genes are TRBV4-1 and TRBJ2-1; 8 bases match TRBD2. CDR1 is MGHRA and CDR2 is YSYEKL in the germline V gene. The CDR3 has 15 residues. Germline trimming cut 3 bases from V and 9 bases from J; bases unmatched to any gene: 10. CDR3 in amino acids: CASSQADSGALEQFF. CDR3 in DNA: TGCGCCAGCAGCCAGGCAGATAGCGGGGCCCTTGAGCAGTTCTTC.

The chain carries TRBV5-5 and TRBJ2-6; the D gene is possibly TRBD1 (6 bases). Trimming removed 9 bases from V and 0 bases from J, with 22 bases in between. The CDR3 has 18 amino acids. Germline V gene data show CDR1 as SGHKS and CDR2 as YYEKEE (reference sequence). As DNA, the CDR3 is TGTGCCATCCCTCACTCGGGACACCTAATCTCTGGGGCCAACGTCCTGACTTTC. Encoded protein: CAIPHSGHLISGANVLTF.

The chain links TRBV15 to TRBJ2-7; 7 positions agree with TRBD2. The CDR3 is 15 amino acids. V trimming: 3 bases; J trimming: 6 bases; junction bases outside the gene matches: 11. Per the germline V gene, CDR1 is LNHNV and CDR2 is YYDKDF (reference sequence). Written as DNA, the CDR3 is TGTGCCACCAGCAGCCCAAGCGGGATGGCAGGCGAGCAGTACTTC. Translated, it gives CATSSPSGMAGEQYF.

The chain links TRBV3-1 (or the pseudogene TRBV3-2) to TRBJ2-2; D remains unclear. The V end lost 3 bases, the J end lost 8 bases, and 7 bases lay between the germline ends. Germline V gene lookup returns CDR1 LGHDT and CDR2 YNNKEL (reference sequence). The CDR3 extends over 12 amino acids. CDR3 region: CASSQPRGELFF. The CDR3, as DNA: TGTGCCAGCAGCCAGCCTAGAGGGGAGCTGTTTTTT.

The chain couples TRBV2 to TRBJ1-6; maybe TRBD1 (5 bases). The CDR3 totals 13 residues. From germline, CDR1 is SNHLY and CDR2 FYNNEI. Trimming took 3 bases from V and 9 from J, leaving 9 bases between them. The CDR3 nucleotides read TGTGCCAGCAGTGAGGGGCTGGGTTCACCCCTCCACTTT. It encodes CASSEGLGSPLHF.

The V call is TRBV12-5, the J call TRBJ2-7; TRBD1 agrees at 8 bases. This CDR3 is 15 amino acids long. Germline V gives CDR1 LGHNT, CDR2 FRNRAP. With V trimmed by 3 bases and J by 3 bases, 7 bases remained unmatched. DNA of the CDR3: TGTGCTAGTGGTTTTACCCGGGACAGGAGCTACGAGCAGTACTTC. Amino acids: CASGFTRDRSYEQYF.

The chain combines TRBV5-6 with TRBJ1-5; 7 nucleotides line up with TRBD1. Unmatched junction bases numbered 3, after V lost 7 bases and J lost 2 bases. The CDR3 has 13 amino acids. The germline V gene has CDR1 SGHDT and CDR2 YYEEEE. The CDR3 here is CASSGQRNQPQHF. CDR3 sequence (DNA): TGTGCCAGCTCGGGACAGCGCAATCAGCCCCAGCATTTT.

This sequence joins TRBV4-1 and TRBJ2-7; D uncertain. Germline assignment: CDR1 MGHRA and CDR2 YSYEKL. Trimming pared 0 bases from V and 4 bases from J, leaving 7 bases between. This CDR3 region has 13 residues. CDR3 nucleotides: TGCGCCAGCAGCCAAGATTCCGAGTACGAGCAGTACTTC. Translating it yields CASSQDSEYEQYF.

CDR3 sequence: CASGTSGGAVKNIQYF. The CDR3 coding sequence is TGTGCCAGCGGGACTAGCGGGGGGGCTGTCAAAAACATTCAGTACTTC. The rearrangement joins TRBV2 to TRBJ2-4; TRBD2 matches at 16 bases. CDR3 length equals 16 residues. The junction had 4 bases not matched to a gene; V was cut back by 8 bases and J by 3 bases. Germline V gene sequence: CDR1 SNHLY, CDR2 FYNNEI.

In its sample, this clone was seen once. The CDR3 is CASRSGYEQYF. CDR3 DNA: TGTGCCAGCCGGTCCGGGTACGAGCAGTACTTC. V and J are TRBV2 and TRBJ2-7; D not resolved. In germline, CDR1 is SNHLY, CDR2 FYNNEI. This CDR3 is 11 amino acids long. V lost 8 bases and J 4 bases, leaving 9 bases between the germline ends. Full variable domain (remainder filled in from reference TRBV2 and TRBJ2-7): EPEVTQTPSHQVTQMGQEVILRCVPISNHLYFYWYRQILGQKVEFLVSFYNNEISEKSEIFDDQFSVERPDGSNFTLKIRSTKLEDSAMYFCASRSGYEQYFGPGTRLTVT.

V and J are TRBV6-5 and TRBJ2-1; 8 bases align to TRBD2. The germline gives CDR1 MNHEY, CDR2 SVGAGI. CDR3 size: 15 residues. J lost 5 bases, V lost 6 bases, and 9 bases had no gene match. The CDR3 DNA follows: TGTGCCAGCAGCTCTGGTCGGGGGGGACACAATGAGCAGTTCTTC. Translating gives CASSSGRGGHNEQFF.

The chain is built from TRBV19 and TRBJ1-6; D uncertain. The CDR3 contains 13 residues. Germline-derived CDR1 and CDR2 are LNHDA and SQIVND (reference sequence). Trimming removed 5 bases from V and 9 bases from J, with 11 bases in between. As DNA, the CDR3 is TGTGCCAGTAGTTCGGGTTTCGGTTCACCCCTCCACTTT. Amino acid sequence: CASSSGFGSPLHF.

V usage is TRBV27 and J usage is TRBJ2-7; no clear D. Germline values: CDR1 MNHEY, CDR2 SMNVEV (reference sequence). Trimming stripped 4 bases from V and 3 bases from J, with 10 bases between. This CDR3 comprises 13 residues. CDR3 coding DNA: TGTGCCAGCAGTTATGGCATATTCTACGAGCAGTACTTC. It encodes CASSYGIFYEQYF.

This chain links TRBV5-4 with TRBJ2-7; 9 nucleotides agree with TRBD1. J was trimmed by 2 bases and V by 0 bases; bases with no gene match: 6. The CDR3 extends over 16 amino acids. CDR1 and CDR2 (germline): SGHNT, YYREEE (reference sequence). CDR3 coding DNA: TGTGCCAGCAGCTTGGCCGGGACAGGGCCCCCCTACGAGCAGTACTTC. Encoded protein: CASSLAGTGPPYEQYF.

The chain employs TRBV30 and TRBJ1-2; D possibly corresponds to TRBD1 (6 bases). This CDR3 contains 12 residues. The germline gives CDR1 GTSNPN, CDR2 SVGIG (reference sequence). The V and J ends lost 3 bases and 4 bases respectively, with 9 bases between them. CDR3 in amino acids: CAWSGQPYGYTF. Written as DNA, the CDR3 is TGTGCCTGGAGCGGACAGCCCTATGGCTACACCTTC.

In its sample, this clone was seen once. The chain carries TRBV11-3 and TRBJ2-7, with D possibly being TRBD2 (7 bases). The CDR3 is 15 amino acids. V lost 5 bases and J 1 base, leaving 15 bases between the germline ends. The germline V gene encodes CDR1 SGHNT and CDR2 YENEEA. The CDR3: CASSPQGGGSYEQYF. For the CDR3, the DNA is TGTGCCAGCAGCCCCCAGGGAGGGGGATCCTACGAGCAGTACTTC. Full variable domain (rest looked up from reference TRBV11-3 and TRBJ2-7): EAGVVQSPRYKIIEKKQPVAFWCNPISGHNTLYWYLQNLGQGPELLIRYENEEAVDDSQLPKDRFSAERLKGVDSTLKIQPAELGDSAVYLCASSPQGGGSYEQYFGPGTRLTVT.

The chain uses TRBV4-1 and TRBJ1-3; TRBD1 might be the D (5 bases). The CDR3 covers 15 residues. V gave up 4 bases and J gave up 1 base, with 11 bases separating them. Looked up from germline, CDR1 is MGHRA and CDR2 is YSYEKL. The CDR3 is CASSPQRGSGNTIYF. CDR3 in DNA: TGCGCCAGCAGCCCCCAACGGGGGTCTGGAAACACCATATATTTT.

This rearrangement joins TRBV11-2 to TRBJ2-1; D unclear. The CDR3 length is 15 residues. V gave up 5 bases and J gave up 0 bases, with 11 bases separating them. CDR1 and CDR2 from the germline V gene are SGHAT and FQNNGV. For the CDR3, the DNA is TGTGCCAGCAGCCCACCACAGAGCTCCTACAATGAGCAGTTCTTC. This sequence encodes CASSPPQSSYNEQFF.

CDR3 DNA: TGTGCCAGCAGTTTGGCTCGCCTGAACACTGAAGCTTTCTTT. Its protein product is CASSLARLNTEAFF. The gene calls are TRBV28 and TRBJ1-1; D is undetermined. CDR3 length: 14 residues. CDR1 and CDR2 (germline): MDHEN, SYDVKM. V lost 3 bases, J lost 0 bases, and 8 bases lay in between.

The chain is built from TRBV3-1 (or the pseudogene TRBV3-2) and TRBJ2-1; D gene unclear. V gave up 1 base and J gave up 4 bases, with 5 bases separating them. The CDR3 is 13 residues long. The germline gives CDR1 LGHDT, CDR2 YNNKEL (reference sequence). CDR3 DNA: TGTGCCAGCAGCCAAGGACTGTACAATGAGCAGTTCTTC. Amino acids: CASSQGLYNEQFF.

The rearrangement joins TRBV18 to TRBJ2-6, with 8 bases fitting TRBD1. CDR1 is KGHSH and CDR2 is LQKENI in the germline V gene. This CDR3 comprises 18 residues. The trim removed 2 bases at V and 0 bases at J, leaving 6 bases unmatched. The CDR3 DNA reads TGTGCCAGCTCACCAGCAGGGGGCGCCCTCTCTGGGGCCAACGTCCTGACTTTC. It is translated as CASSPAGGALSGANVLTF. The variable domain in full, with the rest retrieved from reference TRBV18 and TRBJ2-6, is NAGVMQNPRHLVRRRGQEARLRCSPMKGHSHVYWYRQLPEEGLKFMVYLQKENIIDESGMPKERFSAEFPKEGPSILRIQQVVRGDSAAYFCASSPAGGALSGANVLTFGAGSRLTVL.

This chain connects TRBV6-5 to TRBJ2-7, with D possibly matching TRBD1 (6 bases). Germline V lookup: CDR1 MNHEY, CDR2 SVGAGI. With 6 bases removed from V and 5 bases from J, the gap between germline ends came to 17 bases. CDR3 length equals 14 residues. The CDR3 loop reads CASRPYREPHEQYF. CDR3 bases: TGTGCCAGCAGGCCTTACAGGGAACCCCACGAGCAGTACTTC.